This T cell receptor (beta chain) was obtained from a study of T-cell reconstitution after alpha-beta-depleted transplantation in children. The V end was cut by 5 bases, the J end by 0 bases, with 13 bases between. Germline CDR1 MNHEY, CDR2 SMNVEV (reference sequence). The CDR3 totals 15 residues. There are many counts of this clonotype. Preparation of the TCRbeta library used unique molecular identifiers. TCRdb redid the calling of the PCR reads with MiXCR, one entry per CDR3 protein. This table holds some 640,000 distinct CDR3 sequences, 16% found once. The sequences come from PBMCs from the stem cell graft donor, collected from the stem cell graft. The chain carries TRBV27 and TRBJ1-1, with D tentatively TRBD1 (6 bases). This TCR derives from a human donor who donated a stem cell graft to a child with acute myeloid leukemia. CDR3 in DNA: TGTGCCAGCAGTACCCTCAGGGGACTGAACACTGAAGCTTTCTTT. Protein: CASSTLRGLNTEAFF.